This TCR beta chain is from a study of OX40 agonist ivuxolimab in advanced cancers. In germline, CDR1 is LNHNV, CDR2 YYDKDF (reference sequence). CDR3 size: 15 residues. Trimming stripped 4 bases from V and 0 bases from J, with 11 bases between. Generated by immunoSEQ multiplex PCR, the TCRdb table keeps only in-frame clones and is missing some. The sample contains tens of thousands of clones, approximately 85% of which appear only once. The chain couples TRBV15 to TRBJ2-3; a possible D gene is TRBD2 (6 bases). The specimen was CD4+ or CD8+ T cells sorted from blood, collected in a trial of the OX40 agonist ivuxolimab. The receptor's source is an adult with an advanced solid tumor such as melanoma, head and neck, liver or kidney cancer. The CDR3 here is CATSKLADSTDTQYF. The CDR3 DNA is TGTGCCACCAGCAAGTTAGCGGATAGCACAGATACGCAGTATTTT.